Listed here are 27 T cell receptor beta chains from one sample, sequenced in a study of cytomegalovirus exposure and HLA in healthy donors (TCRdb year 2017). Receptor libraries were prepared by the immunoSEQ multiplex PCR assay. For the multiplex PCR, a mixture combining 60 forward primers for TCR Vbeta segments and 13 reverse primers for TCR Jbeta segments was used. Held by TCRdb, this immuneACCESS table contains in-frame sequences only and omits some clones. Under half of the omission traces to an unresolved V gene where checked; the cause of the rest is unknown. Within this sample are about 200,000 clones, with 70% to 80% of them counted one time only. The top ten constitute around 0.4% of the sample. The sample consisted of PBMCs. These receptors were obtained from a male donor in good health and CMV-seropositive.

J is TRBJ1-5 and V is TRBV6-1, with D tentatively TRBD1 (6 bases). CDR1 is MNHNS and CDR2 is SASEGT in the germline V gene. This CDR3 is 14 amino acids long. The V end lost 5 bases, the J end lost 1 base, and 9 bases lay between the germline ends. CDR3 protein: CASSRDISNQPQHF. CDR3 DNA: TGTGCCAGCAGTCGGGACATCAGCAATCAGCCCCAGCATTTT.

The rearrangement links TRBV7-2 to TRBJ2-3; 7 bases map to TRBD1. This CDR3 has 15 amino acids. Germline V CDR1 and CDR2: SGHTA, FQGNSA. V shed 2 bases and J 6 bases; nucleotides not matched to a gene: 8. The CDR3 DNA is TGTGCCAGCAGCTTACAGGGACAGTCTTTCGATACGCAGTATTTT. Translation: CASSLQGQSFDTQYF.

This chain joins TRBV4-2 and TRBJ2-6, with TRBD1 matching over 9 bases. V gave up 0 bases and J gave up 2 bases; unmatched junction bases: 8. Germline V gives CDR1 LGHNA, CDR2 YNFKEQ. The CDR3 spans 19 residues. The CDR3 nucleotides are TGTGCCAGCAGCCAAGAACCGGGACAGGGAGCTACTGGGGCCAACGTCCTGACTTTC. It encodes CASSQEPGQGATGANVLTF.

This clone was observed a few times. This chain joins TRBV19 and TRBJ2-7; D is possibly TRBD2 (6 bases). Germline-derived CDR1 and CDR2 are LNHDA and SQIVND (reference sequence). Trimming pared 3 bases from V and 3 bases from J, leaving 12 bases between. The CDR3 has 14 amino acids. The CDR3 DNA follows: TGTGCCAGTAGTATGGGGGGAACGAACTACGAGCAGTACTTC. Protein sequence: CASSMGGTNYEQYF.

The gene calls are TRBV6-5 and TRBJ2-3, with 9 bases that match TRBD1. The CDR3 is 14 amino acids. Germline V CDR1 and CDR2: MNHEY, SVGAGI. With V trimmed by 4 bases and J by 4 bases, 3 bases remained unmatched. The CDR3 loop reads CASSLDRGPDTQYF. In nucleotides, the CDR3 is TGTGCCAGCAGTTTGGACAGGGGCCCAGATACGCAGTATTTT.

V gene TRBV27 combines with J gene TRBJ2-3, with TRBD2 matching 7 bases. The germline gives CDR1 MNHEY, CDR2 SMNVEV (reference sequence). V gave up 6 bases and J gave up 1 base; unmatched junction bases: 4. The CDR3 runs 14 residues. The chain's CDR3 is CASSPTSGTDTQYF. The CDR3 DNA is TGTGCCAGCAGCCCTACTAGCGGCACAGATACGCAGTATTTT.

This rearrangement joins TRBV5-1 to TRBJ2-5; weak D call: TRBD1 (5 bases). The end of the DNA aligns better with TRBJ2-7, so the J call may be wrong. The CDR3 has 15 amino acids. Germline CDR1 and CDR2: SGHRS and YFSETQ. The CDR3 nucleotides read TGCGCCAGCAGCTTGGGGGCAGGGCAGTCCTACGAGCAGTACTTC. It codes for CASSLGAGQSYEQYF.

CDR3 nucleotides: TGTGCCAGTAGTCTACAGGCTCGTCGGGGGAGCAATCAGCCCCAGCATTTT. It specifies CASSLQARRGSNQPQHF. The rearrangement links TRBV19 to TRBJ1-5; TRBD1 might be the D (5 bases). This CDR3 region has 17 residues. The V and J ends lost 5 bases and 1 base respectively, with 18 bases between them. Germline assignment: CDR1 LNHDA and CDR2 SQIVND (reference sequence).

This rearrangement joins TRBV27 to TRBJ2-7; 15 bases align to TRBD2. The V segment lost 5 bases and the J segment 4 bases; nucleotides outside the gene matches: 3. The germline gives CDR1 MNHEY, CDR2 SMNVEV (reference sequence). The CDR3 sequence is 15 residues long. The CDR3 reads CASSPGTSGRYEQYF. In nucleotides, the CDR3 is TGTGCCAGCAGTCCCGGGACTAGCGGGAGGTACGAGCAGTACTTC.

The CDR3, as DNA: TGCGCCAGCAGCCCTAGCGGGGTCGAGGCAGATACGCAGTATTTT. Amino acid sequence: CASSPSGVEADTQYF. The chain couples TRBV5-1 to TRBJ2-3; 9 nucleotides line up with TRBD2. The CDR3 length is 15 residues. Germline lookup yields CDR1 SGHRS and CDR2 YFSETQ. After removal of 4 bases from V and 4 bases from J, the junction contained 7 bases not matched to a gene.

The rearrangement links TRBV18 to TRBJ1-2; 8 bases match TRBD1. J was trimmed by 4 bases and V by 5 bases; bases with no gene match: 18. Per the germline V gene, CDR1 is KGHSH and CDR2 is LQKENI. The CDR3 spans 18 residues. The CDR3 sequence is CASSSTNDRGVRGYGYTF. CDR3 DNA sequence: TGTGCCAGCTCATCGACGAATGACAGGGGTGTACGGGGCTATGGCTACACCTTC.

In regard to this clone: The sample holds other DNA sequences that translate to the same CDR3. The chain links TRBV4-3 to TRBJ2-5; no clear D. Deletions cut 0 bases from V and 5 bases from J, with 7 bases between. The CDR3 consists of 13 residues. The germline V gene encodes CDR1 LGHNA and CDR2 YSLEER. In DNA, the CDR3 is TGCGCCAGCAGCCAAGATCCCGGGGAGACCCAGTACTTC. As protein: CASSQDPGETQYF.

This clone was counted only a few times. V and J are TRBV4-1 and TRBJ1-1; D is perhaps TRBD1 (6 bases). V shed 4 bases and J shed 8 bases, with 11 bases lying between them. The CDR3 is 12 residues long. The germline gives CDR1 MGHRA, CDR2 YSYEKL. The CDR3 coding sequence is TGCGCCAGCAGCCCCCCTGGACAGGAAGCTTTCTTT. Protein sequence: CASSPPGQEAFF.

The gene calls are TRBV5-5 and TRBJ2-7, with D possibly being TRBD2 (5 bases). Germline loops: CDR1 SGHKS, CDR2 YYEKEE (reference sequence). The CDR3 length is 14 residues. Trimming cost V 4 bases and J 0 bases, with 11 bases left between them. The CDR3 protein is CASSREGSSYEQYF. The CDR3, as DNA: TGTGCCAGCAGCCGGGAAGGGAGCTCCTACGAGCAGTACTTC.

This chain connects TRBV7-8 to TRBJ2-7; 9 nucleotides match TRBD1. CDR1 is SGHVS, CDR2 FQNEAQ, per germline. The length of the CDR3 is 15 residues. V was clipped by 1 base and J by 3 bases; unmatched bases: 4. For the CDR3, the DNA is TGTGCCAGCAGCTTAGGGACAGGGGTTGACTACGAGCAGTACTTC. Encoded protein: CASSLGTGVDYEQYF.

This clone showed up just a few times. The CDR3, as DNA: TGTGCCAGTAGTCTCTGGAGCGGTGACTATGGCTACACCTTC. Encoded protein: CASSLWSGDYGYTF. V gene TRBV19 combines with J gene TRBJ1-2; D unresolved. CDR1 is LNHDA, CDR2 SQIVND, per germline (reference sequence). CDR3 length: 14 amino acids. V was trimmed by 5 bases and J by 3 bases, leaving 13 bases between them.

As DNA, the CDR3 is TGTGCCAGCAGCTTGGGGACAGGGACGAATTCACCCCTCCACTTT. As protein: CASSLGTGTNSPLHF. The rearrangement uses TRBV5-8 and TRBJ1-6, with 8 positions matching TRBD1. The CDR3 is made up of 15 amino acids. Germline CDR1 is SGHTS and CDR2 is YDEGEE. Germline trimming cut 0 bases from V and 7 bases from J; bases unmatched to any gene: 3.

In nucleotides, the CDR3 is TGTGCCAGCAGTGAACAGTATAATTCACCCCTCCACTTT. This encodes CASSEQYNSPLHF. The chain uses TRBV2 and TRBJ1-6, with D hard to call. CDR1 is SNHLY and CDR2 is FYNNEI in the germline V gene. V dropped 2 bases and J dropped 4 bases, with 3 bases sitting between them. CDR3 size: 13 residues.

This rearrangement joins TRBV27 to TRBJ2-4; D not resolved. The CDR3 has 15 amino acids. V lost 2 bases, J lost 1 base, and 9 bases lay in between. In germline, CDR1 is MNHEY, CDR2 SMNVEV (reference sequence). Here the CDR3 DNA reads TGTGCCAGCAGTTTAGCGTTCTTGGCCAAAAACATTCAGTACTTC. It codes for CASSLAFLAKNIQYF.

This chain joins TRBV5-6 and TRBJ1-2, with D unresolved. Germline values: CDR1 SGHDT, CDR2 YYEEEE. V lost 5 bases, J lost 3 bases, and 8 bases lay in between. The CDR3 loop spans 12 amino acids. CDR3 protein: CASRIEDYGYTF. CDR3 bases: TGTGCCAGCAGGATCGAGGACTATGGCTACACCTTC. The variable domain in full, completed from reference TRBV5-6 and TRBJ1-2, reads DAGVTQSPTHLIKTRGQQVTLRCSPKSGHDTVSWYQQALGQGPQFIFQYYEEEERQRGNFPDRFSGHQFPNYSSELNVNALLLGDSALYLCASRIEDYGYTFGSGTRLTVV.

The rearrangement links TRBV6-5 to TRBJ1-1; 9 nucleotides line up with TRBD1. The V gene end was trimmed by 9 bases and the J gene end by 1 base; junction bases not matched to a gene: 9. Per the germline V gene, CDR1 is MNHEY and CDR2 is SVGAGI. This CDR3 region has 15 residues. The CDR3: CASSGTGNGNTEAFF. The CDR3 nucleotides are TGTGCCAGTTCCGGGACAGGGAACGGGAACACTGAAGCTTTCTTT.

A few counts support this clone. The V call is TRBV5-1, the J call TRBJ2-1; TRBD2 matches 8 bases. The V gene end was trimmed by 2 bases and the J gene end by 5 bases; junction bases not matched to a gene: 3. The CDR3 contains 14 residues. The germline gives CDR1 SGHRS, CDR2 YFSETQ. This CDR3 reads CASSFVTSDNEQFF. CDR3 in DNA: TGCGCCAGCAGCTTTGTGACTAGCGACAATGAGCAGTTCTTC.

A single count supports this clone. The chain is built from TRBV15 and TRBJ1-4, with a weak D call TRBD1 (5 bases). CDR3 length equals 13 residues. With 3 bases removed from V and 7 bases from J, the gap between germline ends came to 9 bases. Germline V gene lookup returns CDR1 LNHNV and CDR2 YYDKDF (reference sequence). Here the CDR3 reads CATSRGRFEKLFF. The CDR3 coding sequence is TGTGCCACCAGCAGGGGGCGGTTTGAAAAACTGTTTTTT.

V usage is TRBV6-7 and J usage is TRBJ2-5; TRBD1 matches 7 bases. Being an ORF, TRBV6-7 has a function that is uncertain. The CDR3 runs to 14 residues. The ends lost 6 bases at V and 2 bases at J; junction bases unmatched: 6. The CDR3 spells CASSLDRAQETQYF. The CDR3 nucleotides read TGTGCCAGCAGCCTCGACAGGGCGCAAGAGACCCAGTACTTC.

V usage is TRBV6-4 and J usage is TRBJ1-2, with D perhaps matching TRBD1 (5 bases). With 0 bases removed from V and 5 bases from J, the gap between germline ends came to 10 bases. The V gene's germline CDR1 is MRHNA and CDR2 SNTAGT. The CDR3 runs 14 residues. CDR3 DNA: TGTGCCAGCAGTGACTCGGGGGGTGCGTATGGCTACACCTTC. Its translation is CASSDSGGAYGYTF.

The rearrangement joins TRBV28 to TRBJ1-1; D is unclear. This CDR3 has 12 residues. Between the trimmed V and J ends, which lost 5 bases and 8 bases, there was a span of 12 bases. Germline assignment: CDR1 MDHEN and CDR2 SYDVKM. The CDR3 region is CASSTLTREAFF. CDR3 nucleotides: TGTGCCAGCAGTACCCTAACGCGGGAAGCTTTCTTT.

The V gene is TRBV9, the J gene TRBJ1-5; the D gene is possibly TRBD1 (6 bases). The V and J ends lost 4 bases and 4 bases respectively, with 9 bases between them. Germline V gives CDR1 SGDLS, CDR2 YYNGEE. This CDR3 has 13 amino acids. The DNA for the CDR3 is TGTGCCAGCAGCACTACAGGGAATCAGCCCCAGCATTTT. Translating it yields CASSTTGNQPQHF. Complete variable domain (other parts from reference TRBV9 and TRBJ1-5): DSGVTQTPKHLITATGQRVTLRCSPRSGDLSVYWYQQSLDQGLQFLIQYYNGEERAKGNILERFSAQQFPDLHSELNLSSLELGDSALYFCASSTTGNQPQHFGDGTRLSIL.